A single sample is the source of the 32 T cell receptor beta chains below, sequenced in a study of blood T cell repertoires in COVID-19. The protocol was immunoSEQ multiplex PCR, while the TCRdb copy is restricted to in-frame clones and leaves out a portion. The sample has around 300,000 clones; 88% are singletons. Material for sequencing was PBMCs or T cells enriched from blood (not recorded which). The receptors shown here come from a woman in her 50s who had recovered from COVID-19.

The chain recombines TRBV29-1 with TRBJ2-7, with 8 positions matching TRBD1. This CDR3 is 15 amino acids long. After removal of 7 bases from V and 0 bases from J, the junction contained 11 bases not matched to a gene. The V gene's germline CDR1 is SQVTM and CDR2 ANQGSEA. Written as DNA, the CDR3 is TGCAGCGCCGAAGCAGTGGGACAGGCCTCCTACGAGCAGTACTTC. Its translation: CSAEAVGQASYEQYF.

J is TRBJ1-4 and V is TRBV28; TRBD1 agrees at 7 bases. V was pared by 6 bases and J by 6 bases, with 1 base of the junction left unmatched. The CDR3 is made up of 12 amino acids. Germline V gene lookup returns CDR1 MDHEN and CDR2 SYDVKM. CDR3 region: CASSTGDEKLFF. The CDR3 nucleotides are TGTGCCAGCAGCACAGGGGATGAAAAACTGTTTTTT.

This clone showed up just once. The V and J genes are TRBV5-1 and TRBJ2-7, with 9 bases lining up with TRBD2. This CDR3 is built from 17 residues. Per germline, CDR1 SGHRS and CDR2 YFSETQ. Losses at the gene ends were 6 bases for V and 6 bases for J; bases not matched to a gene: 19. The CDR3 reads CASKGQKVSGSISEQYF. In DNA form, the CDR3 reads TGCGCCAGCAAGGGACAAAAAGTTAGCGGGAGCATCTCCGAGCAGTACTTC.

This rearrangement joins TRBV5-4 to TRBJ1-1; D possibly corresponds to TRBD1 (5 bases). The germline V and J ends were trimmed by 5 bases and 6 bases, with 14 bases remaining between them. CDR3 size: 13 residues. CDR1 is SGHNT and CDR2 is YYREEE in the germline V gene (reference sequence). This chain's CDR3 is CASSRGQGPEAFF. The CDR3, as DNA: TGTGCCAGCAGTCGTGGACAAGGACCTGAAGCTTTCTTT.

Concerning this clone: The identical CDR3 is also encoded by other nucleotide sequences in the sample. The gene calls are TRBV6-5 and TRBJ2-5, with 10 bases identical to TRBD1. The germline CDR1 and CDR2 sequences are MNHEY and SVGAGI. J lost 5 bases, V lost 2 bases, and 8 bases had no gene match. The CDR3 totals 16 residues. The CDR3 sequence: CASSYTGTGVGETQYF. CDR3 sequence (DNA): TGTGCCAGCAGTTACACCGGGACAGGGGTAGGCGAGACCCAGTACTTC.

V gene TRBV19 combines with J gene TRBJ1-5; 7 bases match TRBD1. The J segment lost 5 bases and the V segment lost 4 bases, leaving 8 bases of the junction unmatched. The CDR3 runs 15 residues. Per the germline V gene, CDR1 is LNHDA and CDR2 is SQIVND (reference sequence). The CDR3 bases are TGTGCCAGTAGTAGCGCAGGGGGGCGGGATCAGCCCCAGCATTTT. This encodes CASSSAGGRDQPQHF.

The chain uses TRBV28 and TRBJ1-4; 7 nucleotides align to TRBD1. The CDR3 totals 13 residues. J was trimmed by 16 bases and V by 3 bases; bases with no gene match: 11. The V gene's germline CDR1 is MDHEN and CDR2 SYDVKM. In nucleotides, the CDR3 is TGTGCCAGCAGTTTCAGGGGGGTCTCTGGGCCGTTTTTT. Its protein is CASSFRGVSGPFF.

This chain uses TRBV5-1 with TRBJ2-1; TRBD2 agrees at 7 bases. This CDR3 is built from 16 residues. Germline values: CDR1 SGHRS, CDR2 YFSETQ. The J segment lost 4 bases and the V segment lost 1 base, leaving 8 bases of the junction unmatched. Here the CDR3 DNA reads TGCGCCAGCAGCTTGTTAAGCGGGAACTCTTACAATGAGCAGTTCTTC. Translating gives CASSLLSGNSYNEQFF.

The V and J genes are TRBV10-3 and TRBJ1-5, with D hard to call. V lost 3 bases and J 0 bases, leaving 9 bases between the germline ends. CDR3 length: 15 amino acids. CDR1 and CDR2 (germline): ENHRY, SYGVKD. CDR3 DNA: TGTGCCATCAGTGACGGGATATATAGCAATCAGCCCCAGCATTTT. Translated, it gives CAISDGIYSNQPQHF.

This sequence joins TRBV10-1 and TRBJ2-7; 10 bases line up with TRBD2. CDR3 size: 17 residues. From germline, CDR1 is WNHNN and CDR2 SYGVQD (reference sequence). The V gene end was trimmed by 3 bases and the J gene end by 5 bases; junction bases not matched to a gene: 13. The CDR3 loop reads CASSERLAGRIGHEQYF. The CDR3 DNA follows: TGCGCCAGCAGTGAAAGACTAGCGGGTCGAATAGGCCACGAGCAGTACTTC.

CDR3: CASSIGTSGRSNNEQFF. The CDR3 DNA sequence: TGTGCCAGTAGTATAGGGACTAGCGGGAGATCCAACAATGAGCAGTTCTTC. The chain joins TRBV19 to TRBJ2-1, with 13 nucleotides matching TRBD2. With 1 base clipped from V and 5 bases from J, the junction kept 5 bases outside the gene matches. Per the germline V gene, CDR1 is LNHDA and CDR2 is SQIVND (reference sequence). The CDR3 has 17 amino acids.

J is TRBJ1-1 and V is TRBV5-1; tentatively, D is TRBD1 (6 bases). V was clipped by 3 bases and J by 2 bases, with 11 bases between them. The CDR3 contains 14 residues. CDR1 is SGHRS, CDR2 YFSETQ, per germline. The CDR3 nucleotides are TGCGCCAGCAGCTCCGGGACATCCAACACTGAAGCTTTCTTT. Its translation: CASSSGTSNTEAFF.

The V and J genes are TRBV3-1 (or the pseudogene TRBV3-2) and TRBJ2-7, with D maybe TRBD1 (5 bases). Germline lookup yields CDR1 LGHDT and CDR2 YNNKEL (reference sequence). With 3 bases removed from V and 7 bases from J, the gap between germline ends came to 19 bases. This CDR3 is 15 amino acids long. The CDR3 loop is CASSQGLTPDGEQYF. The CDR3, as DNA: TGTGCCAGCAGCCAGGGGCTAACCCCTGATGGGGAGCAGTACTTC.

This chain joins TRBV28 and TRBJ1-1; 12 positions agree with TRBD1. CDR1 and CDR2 from the germline V gene are MDHEN and SYDVKM. Unmatched junction bases numbered 3, after V lost 4 bases and J lost 6 bases. This CDR3 comprises 14 residues. This chain's CDR3 is CASSSGQGAAEAFF. In DNA, the CDR3 is TGTGCCAGCAGTTCGGGACAGGGGGCGGCTGAAGCTTTCTTT.

The CDR3, as DNA: TGTGCCATTGCCGCGGGACAGGGGGACTTCGTCTCTTACAATGAGCAGTTCTTC. Translated, it gives CAIAAGQGDFVSYNEQFF. The V and J genes are TRBV19 and TRBJ2-1, with TRBD1 matching over 11 bases. Germline CDR1 LNHDA, CDR2 SQIVND (reference sequence). The ends lost 10 bases at V and 4 bases at J; junction bases unmatched: 18. CDR3 length: 18 residues.

The chain has TRBV6-5 and TRBJ1-2; D uncertain. Trimming removed 0 bases from V and 1 base from J, with 9 bases in between. The CDR3 sequence is 15 residues long. Germline CDR1 and CDR2: MNHEY and SVGAGI. The CDR3 loop reads CASSYSGGVNYGYTF. In DNA, the CDR3 is TGTGCCAGCAGTTACTCGGGCGGGGTTAACTATGGCTACACCTTC.

The genes are TRBV27 and TRBJ1-2; D is uncertain. Trimming pared 1 base from V and 5 bases from J, leaving 11 bases between. In germline, CDR1 is MNHEY, CDR2 SMNVEV (reference sequence). The CDR3 runs 14 residues. The CDR3 region is CASSLFGEGYGYTF. CDR3 coding DNA: TGTGCCAGCAGTTTATTCGGGGAAGGGTATGGCTACACCTTC.

This clone was found a few times. The identical CDR3 is also encoded by other nucleotide sequences in the sample. The V call is TRBV20-1, the J call TRBJ1-2; D remains unclear. The CDR3 consists of 11 residues. Per the germline V gene, CDR1 is DFQATT and CDR2 is SNEGSKA (reference sequence). Deletions cut 1 base from V and 3 bases from J, with 3 bases between. The CDR3 sequence: CSARVDYGYTF. The CDR3 bases are TGCAGTGCTAGAGTCGACTATGGCTACACCTTC.

The genes are TRBV7-9 and TRBJ2-3; 9 bases are shared with TRBD2. This CDR3 region has 14 residues. V shed 5 bases, J shed 5 bases, and the junction held 5 bases outside the gene matches. Germline CDR1 reads SEHNR; CDR2 reads FQNEAQ (reference sequence). The chain's CDR3 is CASSPLAGQDTQYF. CDR3 sequence (DNA): TGTGCCAGCAGCCCTCTAGCGGGACAAGATACGCAGTATTTT.

The rearrangement links TRBV29-1 to TRBJ2-7; D might be TRBD1 (5 bases). CDR1 is SQVTM and CDR2 is ANQGSEA in the germline V gene. V lost 7 bases, J lost 7 bases, and 20 bases lay in between. The CDR3 sequence is 13 residues long. In nucleotides, the CDR3 is TGCAGCGCCCGTCTGGGCAGGGATTCAGAGCAGTACTTC. It translates to CSARLGRDSEQYF.

This rearrangement joins TRBV7-9 to TRBJ1-2, with 9 bases aligning to TRBD1. In germline, CDR1 is SEHNR, CDR2 FQNEAQ (reference sequence). The J segment lost 3 bases and the V segment lost 1 base, leaving 0 bases of the junction unmatched. This CDR3 region has 14 residues. CDR3 nucleotides: TGTGCCAGCAGCTTAGGGACAGGGGACTATGGCTACACCTTC. This translates into CASSLGTGDYGYTF.

V is TRBV7-2 and J is TRBJ2-1; 8 nucleotides line up with TRBD2. In germline, CDR1 is SGHTA, CDR2 FQGNSA. CDR3 length equals 15 residues. The trim removed 5 bases at V and 10 bases at J, leaving 13 bases unmatched. The CDR3: CASSRTTGTRGEQFF. The CDR3 DNA reads TGTGCCAGCAGCCGTACAACCGGGACTAGGGGGGAGCAGTTCTTC. Looking up the rest from reference TRBV7-2 and TRBJ2-1 gives the full variable domain: GAGVSQSPSNKVTEKGKDVELRCDPISGHTALYWYRQSLGQGLEFLIYFQGNSAPDKSGLPSDRFSAERTGGSVSTLTIQRTQQEDSAVYLCASSRTTGTRGEQFFGPGTRLTVL.

This clone was found once. The V call is TRBV30, the J call TRBJ1-2, with D possibly matching TRBD1 (6 bases). Germline CDR1 GTSNPN, CDR2 SVGIG (reference sequence). V lost 0 bases, J lost 8 bases, and 10 bases lay in between. This CDR3 contains 12 residues. The chain's CDR3 is CAWSVNRVGYTF. In DNA, the CDR3 is TGTGCCTGGAGTGTAAACAGGGTCGGCTACACCTTC.

J is TRBJ2-7 and V is TRBV6-6; 8 nucleotides agree with TRBD2. V gave up 0 bases and J gave up 6 bases; unmatched junction bases: 10. This CDR3 region has 16 residues. Germline V gene sequence: CDR1 MNHNY, CDR2 SVGAGI (reference sequence). In DNA, the CDR3 is TGTGCCAGCAGTTACTCTATAAGCGGGAGTCCAGGCGAGCAGTACTTC. This translates into CASSYSISGSPGEQYF.

This chain joins TRBV28 and TRBJ1-2; D ambiguous. CDR1 and CDR2 (germline): MDHEN, SYDVKM. This CDR3 is 14 amino acids long. Trimming left V 5 bases short and J 3 bases short, with 13 bases between. For the CDR3, the DNA is TGTGCCAGCAGTCCCGTCAGGATCCACTATGGCTACACCTTC. This gives the protein CASSPVRIHYGYTF.

DNA for the CDR3: TGTGCCAGCAGCCATTTCGCGGGAGGTGGGCAAGAGACCCAGTACTTC. Its translation is CASSHFAGGGQETQYF. The rearrangement links TRBV9 to TRBJ2-5; 8 bases are shared with TRBD2. J was trimmed by 2 bases and V by 4 bases; bases with no gene match: 10. In germline, CDR1 is SGDLS, CDR2 YYNGEE. This CDR3 is built from 16 residues.

CDR3 DNA: TGTGCCACCAGCAGCAGCGGGAACACTGAAGCTTTCTTT. Translated: CATSSSGNTEAFF. The V gene is TRBV15, the J gene TRBJ1-1; D is undetermined. The germline gives CDR1 LNHNV, CDR2 YYDKDF (reference sequence). V shed 3 bases and J shed 1 base, with 6 bases lying between them. The CDR3 runs to 13 residues. The full variable domain, with the rest looked up from reference TRBV15 and TRBJ1-1, is DAMVIQNPRYQVTQFGKPVTLSCSQTLNHNVMYWYQQKSSQAPKLLFHYYDKDFNNEADTPDNFQSRRPNTSFCFLDIRSPGLGDTAMYLCATSSSGNTEAFFGQGTRLTVV.

A few counts support this clone. The chain recombines TRBV12-3 or TRBV12-4 with TRBJ1-1; possible D gene TRBD1, 5 bases. CDR3 length: 13 amino acids. Trimming cost V 4 bases and J 6 bases, with 12 bases left between them. In DNA form, the CDR3 reads TGTGCCAGCAGTTCCAGGGTAGTAGCTGAAGCTTTCTTT. Its translation: CASSSRVVAEAFF.

The chain couples TRBV6-2 or TRBV6-3 to TRBJ2-1; maybe TRBD1 (6 bases). CDR3 size: 15 residues. The V gene's germline CDR1 is MNHEY and CDR2 SVGEGT. Trimming shortened V by 5 bases and J by 8 bases, and 19 bases separated the two germline ends. CDR3 protein: CASSRQGGRWDEQFF. As DNA, the CDR3 is TGTGCCAGCAGTCGGCAAGGGGGTCGGTGGGATGAGCAGTTCTTC.

The chain carries TRBV4-2 and TRBJ2-7; 10 positions match TRBD2. The length of the CDR3 is 15 residues. With 4 bases clipped from V and 2 bases from J, the junction kept 5 bases outside the gene matches. Germline values: CDR1 LGHNA, CDR2 YNFKEQ. The CDR3 loop reads CASSRLAGATYEQYF. In DNA form, the CDR3 reads TGTGCCAGCAGCCGGCTAGCGGGAGCTACCTACGAGCAGTACTTC.

This chain connects TRBV28 to TRBJ1-2; a weak D match, TRBD1 (6 bases). The CDR3 extends over 13 amino acids. V was shortened by 7 bases and J by 5 bases, with 14 bases between the two germline ends. Per germline, CDR1 MDHEN and CDR2 SYDVKM. The CDR3 DNA follows: TGTGCCAGCAAACTACTAGGACAGTATGGCTACACCTTC. Its translation: CASKLLGQYGYTF.

The chain is built from TRBV19 and TRBJ1-2; 7 bases align to TRBD1. The germline V gene encodes CDR1 LNHDA and CDR2 SQIVND (reference sequence). Unmatched junction bases numbered 7, after V lost 5 bases and J lost 4 bases. This CDR3 is built from 14 residues. The DNA of the CDR3 is TGTGCCAGTAGTGCCACAGGGGCCGGCTATGGCTACACCTTC. Translation: CASSATGAGYGYTF.